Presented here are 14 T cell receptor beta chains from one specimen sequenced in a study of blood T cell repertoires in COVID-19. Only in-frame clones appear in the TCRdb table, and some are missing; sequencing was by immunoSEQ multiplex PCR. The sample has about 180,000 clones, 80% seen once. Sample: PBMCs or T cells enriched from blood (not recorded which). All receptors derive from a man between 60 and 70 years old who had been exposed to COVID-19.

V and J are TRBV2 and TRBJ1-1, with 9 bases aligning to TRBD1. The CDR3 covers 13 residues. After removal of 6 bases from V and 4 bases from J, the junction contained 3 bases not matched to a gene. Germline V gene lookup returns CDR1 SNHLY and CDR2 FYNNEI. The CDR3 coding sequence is TGTGCCAGCAGAGTGACAGGGGGCACTGAAGCTTTCTTT. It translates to CASRVTGGTEAFF.

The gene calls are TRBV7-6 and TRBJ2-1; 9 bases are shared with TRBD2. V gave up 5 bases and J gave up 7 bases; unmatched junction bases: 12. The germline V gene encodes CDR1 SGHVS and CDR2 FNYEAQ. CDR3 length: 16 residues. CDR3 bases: TGTGCCAGCAGCCTTGCGGGCCTAGCGGGGAAAAATGAGCAGTTCTTC. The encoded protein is CASSLAGLAGKNEQFF.

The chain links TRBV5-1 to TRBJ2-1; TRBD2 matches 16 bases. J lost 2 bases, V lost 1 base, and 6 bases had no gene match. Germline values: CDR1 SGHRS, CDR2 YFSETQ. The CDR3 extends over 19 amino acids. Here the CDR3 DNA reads TGCGCCAGCAGCTTGACCCCGGGACTAGCGGGAGGGACCTACAATGAGCAGTTCTTC. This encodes CASSLTPGLAGGTYNEQFF.

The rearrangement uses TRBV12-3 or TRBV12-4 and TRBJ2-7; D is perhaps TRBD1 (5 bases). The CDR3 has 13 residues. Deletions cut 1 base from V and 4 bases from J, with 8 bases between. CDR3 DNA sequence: TGTGCCAGCAGTTTAGGCAGGGCGTACGAGCAGTACTTC. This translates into CASSLGRAYEQYF.

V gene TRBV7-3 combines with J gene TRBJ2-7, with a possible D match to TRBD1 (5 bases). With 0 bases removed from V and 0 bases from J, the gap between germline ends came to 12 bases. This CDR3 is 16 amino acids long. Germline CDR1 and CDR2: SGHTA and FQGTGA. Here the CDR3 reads CASSLTWERGSYEQYF. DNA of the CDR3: TGTGCCAGCAGCTTAACGTGGGAAAGGGGCTCCTACGAGCAGTACTTC.

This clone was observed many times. This CDR3 is CASNLLGQGTSEQYF. The CDR3 DNA follows: TGTGCTAGCAATTTATTGGGACAGGGAACGAGCGAGCAGTACTTC. The chain has TRBV12-5 and TRBJ2-7; 9 bases are shared with TRBD1. Germline assignment: CDR1 LGHNT and CDR2 FRNRAP. The V segment lost 9 bases and the J segment 6 bases; nucleotides outside the gene matches: 15. CDR3 length: 15 residues.

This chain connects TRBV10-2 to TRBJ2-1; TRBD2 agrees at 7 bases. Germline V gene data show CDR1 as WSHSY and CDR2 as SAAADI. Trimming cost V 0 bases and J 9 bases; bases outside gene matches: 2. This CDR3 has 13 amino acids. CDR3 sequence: CASSESKRGEQFF. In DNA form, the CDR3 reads TGCGCCAGCAGTGAGTCAAAGCGGGGTGAGCAGTTCTTC.

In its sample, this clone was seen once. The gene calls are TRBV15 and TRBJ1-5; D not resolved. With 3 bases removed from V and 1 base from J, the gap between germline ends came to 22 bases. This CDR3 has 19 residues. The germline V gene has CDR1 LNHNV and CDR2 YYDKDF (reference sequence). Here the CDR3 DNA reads TGTGCCACCAGCAGTATAAGGCGGGCCGTCCCGTTAAGCAATCAGCCCCAGCATTTT. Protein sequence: CATSSIRRAVPLSNQPQHF.

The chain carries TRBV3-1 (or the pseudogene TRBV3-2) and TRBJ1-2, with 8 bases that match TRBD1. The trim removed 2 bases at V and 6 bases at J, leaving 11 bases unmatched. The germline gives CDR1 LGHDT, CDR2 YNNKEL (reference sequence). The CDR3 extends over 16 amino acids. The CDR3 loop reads CASSQPTTGGGHGYTF. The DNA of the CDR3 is TGTGCCAGCAGCCAACCGACTACAGGGGGGGGCCATGGCTACACCTTC.

The CDR3 loop reads CASSLRVTGTYEQYF. In DNA, the CDR3 is TGTGCCAGCAGTTTAAGGGTAACAGGGACCTACGAGCAGTACTTC. This sequence joins TRBV27 and TRBJ2-7; TRBD1 might be the D (6 bases). V was shortened by 2 bases and J by 2 bases, with 13 bases between the two germline ends. Germline lookup yields CDR1 MNHEY and CDR2 SMNVEV (reference sequence). This CDR3 is built from 15 residues.

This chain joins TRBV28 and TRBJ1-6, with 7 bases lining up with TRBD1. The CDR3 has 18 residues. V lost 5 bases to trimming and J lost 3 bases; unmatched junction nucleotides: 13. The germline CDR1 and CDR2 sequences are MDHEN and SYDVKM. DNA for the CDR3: TGTGCCAGCAGTAAATCCTCCTCGACAGGGTACTATAATTCACCCCTCCACTTT. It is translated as CASSKSSSTGYYNSPLHF.

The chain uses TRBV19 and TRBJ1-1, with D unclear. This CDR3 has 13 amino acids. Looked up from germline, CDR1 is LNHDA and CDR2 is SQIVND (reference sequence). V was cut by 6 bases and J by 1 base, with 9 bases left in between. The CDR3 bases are TGTGCCAGTAGGACACCTGGGAACACTGAAGCTTTCTTT. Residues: CASRTPGNTEAFF.

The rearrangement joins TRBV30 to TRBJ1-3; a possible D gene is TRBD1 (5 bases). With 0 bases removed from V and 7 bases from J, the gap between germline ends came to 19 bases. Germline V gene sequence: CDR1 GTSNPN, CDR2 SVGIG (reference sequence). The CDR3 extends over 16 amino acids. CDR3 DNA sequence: TGTGCCTGGAGTGTACCTTCGGGACTCCGAGTTAACACCATATATTTT. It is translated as CAWSVPSGLRVNTIYF.

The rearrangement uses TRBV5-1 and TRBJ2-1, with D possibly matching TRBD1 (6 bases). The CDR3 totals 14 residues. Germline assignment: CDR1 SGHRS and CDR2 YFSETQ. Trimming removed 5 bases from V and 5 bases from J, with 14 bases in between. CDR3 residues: CASRLAPGDNEQFF. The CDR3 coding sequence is TGCGCCAGCAGACTGGCACCAGGGGACAATGAGCAGTTCTTC.